Listed below are T cell receptor beta chains from one sample, sequenced in a study of CD8 T cells in Susac syndrome. MiXCR, applied by TCRdb to the immunoSEQ multiplex PCR reads, yields one record per CDR3 protein. Found here are some 170,000 distinct CDR3 sequences, roughly 94% of them singletons; the top ten hold almost 0.095%. The sequenced sample consisted of CD4+ T cells from PBMCs. These receptors were collected from a human donor with multiple sclerosis. The CDR3 runs from the conserved cysteine through the conserved F or W. Size is stated for part of the rows, as once, few or many counts, or as a class when the clone is expanded.

len: 14
abundance: .
v_gene: TRBV4-1
CDR3aa: CASSQEGYPDTQYF

len: 14
abundance: .
v_gene: TRBV12-3/TRBV12-4
CDR3aa: CASSHGTAQETQYF

len: 11
abundance: once
v_gene: TRBV3-1
CDR3aa: CASSQEGDNHF

len: 12
abundance: .
v_gene: TRBV27
CDR3aa: CASSVQGTEQFF

len: 13
abundance: .
v_gene: TRBV12-3/TRBV12-4
CDR3aa: CASSSSGADTQYF

len: 16
abundance: once
v_gene: TRBV7-9
CDR3aa: CASSPRVAEPQETQYF

len: 14
abundance: .
v_gene: TRBV6-1
CDR3aa: CASKESLGWNGYTF

len: 12
abundance: .
v_gene: TRBV12-3/TRBV12-4
CDR3aa: CASSSEGGEQYF

len: 15
abundance: once
v_gene: TRBV5-1
CDR3aa: CASSLTGSSGNTIYF

len: 19
abundance: .
v_gene: TRBV4-1
CDR3aa: CASSQERGDASSGANVLTF